This TCR beta chain was captured by sequencing in a study of OX40 agonist ivuxolimab in advanced cancers. General study results and limits: Averaging showed that CD8+ T cells had more expanded clones than CD4+ did.

This clone was detected once. Its specificity is not known. Trimming cost V 2 bases and J 9 bases; bases outside gene matches: 4. This CDR3 region has 14 residues. CDR1 is PRHDT and CDR2 is FYEKMQ in the germline V gene (reference sequence). Data came from immunoSEQ multiplex PCR; TCRdb stores just in-frame clones and leaves some out. The sample has around 31,000 clones, about nine tenths seen once. The sequence was collected from an adult with an advanced solid tumor such as melanoma, head and neck, liver or kidney cancer. This sample comprised CD4+ or CD8+ T cells sorted from blood, obtained in a trial of the OX40 agonist ivuxolimab. The gene calls are TRBV13 and TRBJ2-1; 10 nucleotides align to TRBD2. The CDR3 is CASSLTSGTAEQFF. The CDR3 DNA reads as TGTGCCAGCAGCTTAACTAGCGGGACCGCTGAGCAGTTCTTC. The variable domain in full, completed from reference TRBV13 and TRBJ2-1, reads AAGVIQSPRHLIKEKRETATLKCYPIPRHDTVYWYQQGPGQDPQFLISFYEKMQSDKGSIPDRFSAQQFSDYHSELNMSSLELGDSALYFCASSLTSGTAEQFFGPGTRLTVL.